This T cell receptor beta chain comes out of a study of shared clonotypes between healthy human individuals. Researchers partitioned CD4+ cells into CD45RA+ naive and CD45RA-negative memory subsets. Method: immunoSEQ multiplex PCR; TCRdb's copy keeps in-frame clones and lacks some. The table records some 2,500,000 clones, 93% of them present only once. The clonotype was recovered from a man aged 18 to 29 in good health. Some clones in this sample may be carry-over from other donors' samples. Sequencing was done on a sample of naive CD4+ T cells from PBMCs. Subset here: CD45RA+ positively selected.

The CDR3 reads CASSQRELRPPRDNEQFF. The CDR3 nucleotides are TGTGCCAGCAGCCAGCGGGAACTTCGACCCCCTCGGGACAATGAGCAGTTCTTC. V is TRBV11-2 and J is TRBJ2-1; 7 bases match TRBD2. Germline CDR1 and CDR2: SGHAT and FQNNGV. Germline trimming cut 5 bases from V and 5 bases from J; bases unmatched to any gene: 18. CDR3 length: 18 residues. Full variable domain (remainder filled in from reference TRBV11-2 and TRBJ2-1): EAGVAQSPRYKIIEKRQSVAFWCNPISGHATLYWYQQILGQGPKLLIQFQNNGVVDDSQLPKDRFSAERLKGVDSTLKIQPAKLEDSAVYLCASSQRELRPPRDNEQFFGPGTRLTVL.